This TCR beta chain was sequenced in a study of blood T cell repertoires in COVID-19. Patients of the Seattle cohort, enrolled during active infection, were followed longitudinally. Original analysis: Cell counts per sample came from amplifying reference gene primers. Profiled with immunoSEQ multiplex PCR; TCRdb holds only in-frame clones, not every one. D and trimming come from the DNA, and the V and J calls and clone size come from that table. Among roughly 70,000 clones listed, approximately 73% were seen once. The source material was peripheral blood. The TCR comes from a man aged 55 to 69 with COVID-19, enrolled during active disease.

The CDR3 region is CASSPGDYGYTF. In DNA, the CDR3 is TGTGCCAGCAGTCCGGGGGATTATGGCTACACCTTC. This chain links TRBV5-6 with TRBJ1-2, with TRBD1 as a possible D gene (5 bases). The V and J ends lost 5 bases and 5 bases respectively, with 10 bases between them. Per the germline V gene, CDR1 is SGHDT and CDR2 is YYEEEE. CDR3 length: 12 amino acids.